A single T cell receptor beta chain is shown here with its context. The sample is drawn from a study of blood T cell repertoires in COVID-19. Per the germline V gene, CDR1 is SGHDN and CDR2 is FVKESK. The V and J ends lost 4 bases and 10 bases respectively, with 21 bases between them. The CDR3 covers 15 residues. Libraries were prepared by immunoSEQ multiplex PCR; TCRdb keeps only in-frame clonotypes and omits some of them. This sample yields roughly 280,000 clones, of which around nine tenths are seen a single time; under 2.5% belongs to the top ten. The chain couples TRBV14 to TRBJ2-3; D possibly corresponds to TRBD2 (6 bases). Sequencing was done on a sample of peripheral blood. The clonotype was recovered from a man between 45 and 60 years old with acute or convalescent COVID-19. The chain's CDR3 is CASSLRDFPSAAQYF. DNA of the CDR3: TGTGCCAGCAGCCTCCGGGACTTCCCCTCCGCGGCGCAGTATTTT.